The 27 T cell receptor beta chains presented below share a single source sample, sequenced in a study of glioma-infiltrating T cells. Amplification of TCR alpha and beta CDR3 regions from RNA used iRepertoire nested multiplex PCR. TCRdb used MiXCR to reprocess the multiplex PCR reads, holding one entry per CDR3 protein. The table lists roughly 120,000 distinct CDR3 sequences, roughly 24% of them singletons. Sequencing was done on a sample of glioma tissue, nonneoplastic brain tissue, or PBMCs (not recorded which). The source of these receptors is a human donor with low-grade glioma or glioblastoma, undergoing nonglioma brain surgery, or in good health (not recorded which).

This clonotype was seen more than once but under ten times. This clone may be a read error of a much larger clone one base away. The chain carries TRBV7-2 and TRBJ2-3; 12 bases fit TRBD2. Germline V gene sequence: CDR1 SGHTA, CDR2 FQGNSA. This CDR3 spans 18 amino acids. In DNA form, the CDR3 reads TGTGCCAGCGGCTTACCCCGACTAGCGGGAGCCGGTATAGATACGCAGTATTTT. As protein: CASGLPRLAGAGIDTQYF.

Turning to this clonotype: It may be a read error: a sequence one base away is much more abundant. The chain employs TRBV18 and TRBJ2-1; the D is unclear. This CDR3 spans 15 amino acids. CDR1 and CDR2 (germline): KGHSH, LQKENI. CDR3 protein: CASSPDSSSYNEKFF. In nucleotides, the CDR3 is TGTGCCAGCTCACCAGATAGTAGCTCCTACAATGAGAAGTTCTTC.

CDR3 bases: TGCAGCGTTTCCCCCCGTTCGAACAATGAGCAGTTCTTC. It yields the protein CSVSPRSNNEQFF. The rearrangement uses TRBV20-1 and TRBJ2-1, with no clear D. Germline CDR1 is DFQATT and CDR2 is SNEGSKA (reference sequence). There are 13 residues in the CDR3.

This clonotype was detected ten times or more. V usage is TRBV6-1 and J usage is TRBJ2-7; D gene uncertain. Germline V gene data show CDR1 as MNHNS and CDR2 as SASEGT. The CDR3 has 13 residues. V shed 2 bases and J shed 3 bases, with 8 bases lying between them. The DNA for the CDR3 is TGTGCCAGCAGTGAAAGGGTTTACTACGAGCAGTACTTC. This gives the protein CASSERVYYEQYF.

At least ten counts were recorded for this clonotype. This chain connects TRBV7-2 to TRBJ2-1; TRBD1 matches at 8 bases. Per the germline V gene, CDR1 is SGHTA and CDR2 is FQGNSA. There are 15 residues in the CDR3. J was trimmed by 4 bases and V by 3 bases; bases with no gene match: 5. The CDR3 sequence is CASSFPGTGYNEQFF. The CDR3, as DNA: TGTGCCAGCAGCTTCCCCGGGACAGGATACAATGAGCAGTTCTTC.

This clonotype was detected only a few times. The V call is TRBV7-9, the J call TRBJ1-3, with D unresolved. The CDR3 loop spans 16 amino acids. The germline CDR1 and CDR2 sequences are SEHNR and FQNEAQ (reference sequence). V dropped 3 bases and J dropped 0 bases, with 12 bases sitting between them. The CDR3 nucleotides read TGTGCCAGCAGCTTCTCCACGCAGAGCTCTGGAAACACCATATATTTT. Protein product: CASSFSTQSSGNTIYF. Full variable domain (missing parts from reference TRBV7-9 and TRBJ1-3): DTGVSQNPRHKITKRGQNVTFRCDPISEHNRLYWYRQTLGQGPEFLTYFQNEAQLEKSRLLSDRFSAERPKGSFSTLEIQRTEQGDSAMYLCASSFSTQSSGNTIYFGEGSWLTVV.

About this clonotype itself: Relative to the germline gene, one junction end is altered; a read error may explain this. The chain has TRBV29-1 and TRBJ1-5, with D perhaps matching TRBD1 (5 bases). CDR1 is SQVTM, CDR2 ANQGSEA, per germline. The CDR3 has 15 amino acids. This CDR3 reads CSVETGHRCNQPKHF. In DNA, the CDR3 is TGCAGCGTTGAGACGGGCCACAGGTGCAATCAGCCCAAGCATTTT.

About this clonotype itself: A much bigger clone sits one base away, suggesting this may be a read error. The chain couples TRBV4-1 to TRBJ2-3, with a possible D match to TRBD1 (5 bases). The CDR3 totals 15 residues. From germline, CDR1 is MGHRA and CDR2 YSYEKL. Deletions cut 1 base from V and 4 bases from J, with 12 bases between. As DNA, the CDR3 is TGCGCCAGCAGCCAAGGTTACCAGGGTGCAGATACGCAGTATTTT. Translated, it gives CASSQGYQGADTQYF.

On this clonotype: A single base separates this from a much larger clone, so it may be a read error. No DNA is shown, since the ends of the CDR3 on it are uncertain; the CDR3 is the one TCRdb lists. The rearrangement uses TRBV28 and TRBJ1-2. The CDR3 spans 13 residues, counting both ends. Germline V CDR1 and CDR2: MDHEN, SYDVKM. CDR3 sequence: CASSLGVGYGNTF.

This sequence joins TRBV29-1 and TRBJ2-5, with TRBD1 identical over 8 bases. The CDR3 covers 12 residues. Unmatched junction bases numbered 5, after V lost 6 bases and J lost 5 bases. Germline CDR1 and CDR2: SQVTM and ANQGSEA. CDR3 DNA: TGCAGCGTGCAGGGGGCGGAGGAGACCCAGTACTTC. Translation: CSVQGAEETQYF. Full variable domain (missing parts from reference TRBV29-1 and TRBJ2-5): SAVISQKPSRDICQRGTSLTIQCQVDSQVTMMFWYRQQPGQSLTLIATANQGSEATYESGFVIDKFPISRPNLTFSTLTVSNMSPEDSSIYLCSVQGAEETQYFGPGTRLLVL.

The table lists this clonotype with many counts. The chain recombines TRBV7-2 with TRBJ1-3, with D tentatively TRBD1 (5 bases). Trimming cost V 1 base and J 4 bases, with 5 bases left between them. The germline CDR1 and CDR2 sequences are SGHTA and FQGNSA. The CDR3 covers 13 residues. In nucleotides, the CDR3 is TGTGCCAGCAGCTTAGGGGGGGGAAACACCATATATTTT. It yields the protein CASSLGGGNTIYF.

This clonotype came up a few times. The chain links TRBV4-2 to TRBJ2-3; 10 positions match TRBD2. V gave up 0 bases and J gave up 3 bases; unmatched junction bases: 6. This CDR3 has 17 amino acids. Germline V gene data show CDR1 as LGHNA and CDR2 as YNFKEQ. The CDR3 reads CASSQDRGTSETDTQYF. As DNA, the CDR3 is TGTGCCAGCAGCCAAGATCGGGGGACTAGCGAAACAGATACGCAGTATTTT.

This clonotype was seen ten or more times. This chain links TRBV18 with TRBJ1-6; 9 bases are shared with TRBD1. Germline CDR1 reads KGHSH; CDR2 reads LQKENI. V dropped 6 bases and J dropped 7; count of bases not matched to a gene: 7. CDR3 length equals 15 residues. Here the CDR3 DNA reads TGTGCCAGCTCCGATGGGACAGGGATCAATTCACCCCTCCACTTT. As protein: CASSDGTGINSPLHF.

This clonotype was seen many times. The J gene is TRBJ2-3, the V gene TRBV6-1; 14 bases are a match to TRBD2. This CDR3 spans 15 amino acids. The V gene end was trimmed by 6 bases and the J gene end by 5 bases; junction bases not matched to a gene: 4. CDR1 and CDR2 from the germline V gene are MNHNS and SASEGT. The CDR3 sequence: CASRGLAGAEDTQYF. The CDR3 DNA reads TGTGCCAGCAGGGGACTAGCGGGAGCGGAAGATACGCAGTATTTT.

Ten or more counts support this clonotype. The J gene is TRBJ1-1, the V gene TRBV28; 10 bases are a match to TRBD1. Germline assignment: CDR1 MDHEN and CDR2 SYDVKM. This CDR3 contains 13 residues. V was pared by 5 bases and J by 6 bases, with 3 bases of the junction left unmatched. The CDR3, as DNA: TGTGCCAGCAGTCTCGACAGGGGGCCTGAAGCTTTCTTT. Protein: CASSLDRGPEAFF.

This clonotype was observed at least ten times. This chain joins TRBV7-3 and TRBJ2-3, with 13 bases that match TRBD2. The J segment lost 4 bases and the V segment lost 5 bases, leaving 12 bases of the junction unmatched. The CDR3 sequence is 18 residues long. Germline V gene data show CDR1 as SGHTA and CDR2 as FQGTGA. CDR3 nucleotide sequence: TGTGCCAGCAGCCCAATCCCCCCACTAGCGGGAGGGTCAGATACGCAGTATTTT. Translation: CASSPIPPLAGGSDTQYF.

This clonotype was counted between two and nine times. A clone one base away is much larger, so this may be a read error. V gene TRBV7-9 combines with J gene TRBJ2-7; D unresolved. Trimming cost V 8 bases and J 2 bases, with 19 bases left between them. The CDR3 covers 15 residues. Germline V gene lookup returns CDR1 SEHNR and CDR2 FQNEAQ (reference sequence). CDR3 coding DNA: TGTGCCAGCGGCACAAGACTCGACGGAGCCTACGAGCAGTACTTC. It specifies CASGTRLDGAYEQYF.

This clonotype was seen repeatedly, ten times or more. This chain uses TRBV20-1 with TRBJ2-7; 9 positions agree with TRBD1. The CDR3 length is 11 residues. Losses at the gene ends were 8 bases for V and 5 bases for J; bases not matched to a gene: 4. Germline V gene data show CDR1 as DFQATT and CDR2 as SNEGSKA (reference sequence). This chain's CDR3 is CSPGQGDEQYF. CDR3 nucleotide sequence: TGCAGTCCGGGACAGGGCGACGAGCAGTACTTC.

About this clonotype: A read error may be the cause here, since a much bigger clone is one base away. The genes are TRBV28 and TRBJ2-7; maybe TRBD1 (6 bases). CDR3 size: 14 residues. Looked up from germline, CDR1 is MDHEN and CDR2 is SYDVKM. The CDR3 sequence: CVSSTLQGPYEQYF. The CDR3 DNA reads TGTGTCAGCAGTACCCTCCAGGGGCCCTACGAGCAGTACTTC.

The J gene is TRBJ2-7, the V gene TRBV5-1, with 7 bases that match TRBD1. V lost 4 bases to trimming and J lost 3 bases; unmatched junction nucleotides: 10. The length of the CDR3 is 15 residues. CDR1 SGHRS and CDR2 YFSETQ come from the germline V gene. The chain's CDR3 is CASSVQGSQGYEQYF. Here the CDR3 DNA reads TGCGCCAGCAGCGTACAGGGGAGTCAGGGCTACGAGCAGTACTTC.

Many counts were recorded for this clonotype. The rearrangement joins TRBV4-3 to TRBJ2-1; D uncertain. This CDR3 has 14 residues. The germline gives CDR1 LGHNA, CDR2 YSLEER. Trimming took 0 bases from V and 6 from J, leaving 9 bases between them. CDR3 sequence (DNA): TGCGCCAGCAGCCAAGACTTGTTGATCAATGAGCAGTTCTTC. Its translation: CASSQDLLINEQFF.

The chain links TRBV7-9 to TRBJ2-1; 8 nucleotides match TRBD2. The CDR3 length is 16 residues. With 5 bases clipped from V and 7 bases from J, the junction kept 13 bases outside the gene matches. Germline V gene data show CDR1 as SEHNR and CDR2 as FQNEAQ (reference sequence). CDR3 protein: CASSLRGSGSRNEQFF. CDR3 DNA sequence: TGTGCCAGCAGCCTTAGAGGAAGCGGGAGTAGGAATGAGCAGTTCTTC.

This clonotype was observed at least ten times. CDR3 bases: TGCAGTGCTAGGACTAGCGGGAGATACGAGCAGTACTTC. It codes for CSARTSGRYEQYF. V and J are TRBV20-1 and TRBJ2-7; 12 bases fit TRBD2. This CDR3 has 13 residues. Germline lookup yields CDR1 DFQATT and CDR2 SNEGSKA (reference sequence). V lost 3 bases, J lost 4 bases, and 1 base stayed unmatched.

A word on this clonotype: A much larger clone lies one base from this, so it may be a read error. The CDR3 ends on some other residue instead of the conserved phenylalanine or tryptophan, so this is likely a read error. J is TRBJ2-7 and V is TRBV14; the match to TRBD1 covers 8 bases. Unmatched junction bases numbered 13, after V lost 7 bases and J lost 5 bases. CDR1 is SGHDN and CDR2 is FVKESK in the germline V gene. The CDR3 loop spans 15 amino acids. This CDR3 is CASIRTGFHTDEQYL. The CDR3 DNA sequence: TGTGCCAGCATTCGGACAGGGTTCCACACCGACGAGCAGTACTTA.

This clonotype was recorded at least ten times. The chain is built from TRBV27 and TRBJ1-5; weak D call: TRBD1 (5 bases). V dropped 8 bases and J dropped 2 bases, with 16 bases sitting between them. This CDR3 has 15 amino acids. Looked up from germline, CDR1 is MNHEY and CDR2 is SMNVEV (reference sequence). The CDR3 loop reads CASPTGPLCNQPQHF. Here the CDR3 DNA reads TGTGCCAGCCCTACGGGGCCCCTTTGCAATCAGCCCCAGCATTTT.

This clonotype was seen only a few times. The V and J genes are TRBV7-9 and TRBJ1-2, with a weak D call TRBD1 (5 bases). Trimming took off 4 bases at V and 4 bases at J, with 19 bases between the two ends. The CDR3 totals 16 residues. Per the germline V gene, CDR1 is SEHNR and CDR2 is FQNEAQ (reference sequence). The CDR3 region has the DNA TGTGCCAGCAGCTCCGAGTCGGCAGGGAAATTCTATGGCTACACCTTC. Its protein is CASSSESAGKFYGYTF.

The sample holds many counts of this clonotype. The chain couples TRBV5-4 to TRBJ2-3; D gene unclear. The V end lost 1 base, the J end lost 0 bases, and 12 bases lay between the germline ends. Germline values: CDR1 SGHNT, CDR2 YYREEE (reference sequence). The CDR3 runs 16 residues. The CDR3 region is CASSLSSGRSTDTQYF. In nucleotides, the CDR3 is TGTGCCAGCAGCTTGTCGTCGGGCAGAAGCACAGATACGCAGTATTTT.